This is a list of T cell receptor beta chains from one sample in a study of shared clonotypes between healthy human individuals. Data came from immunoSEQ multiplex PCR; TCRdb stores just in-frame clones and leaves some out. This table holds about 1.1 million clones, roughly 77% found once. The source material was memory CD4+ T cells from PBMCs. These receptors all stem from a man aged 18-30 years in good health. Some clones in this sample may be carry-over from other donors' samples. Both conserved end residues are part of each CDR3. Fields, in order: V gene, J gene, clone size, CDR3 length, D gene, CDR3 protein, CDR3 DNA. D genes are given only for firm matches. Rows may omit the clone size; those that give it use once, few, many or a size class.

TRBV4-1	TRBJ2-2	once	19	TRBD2	CASSQYDLREGRWTGELFF	TGCGCCAGCAGCCAATACGACTTGCGGGAGGGCCGGTGGACCGGGGAGCTGTTTTTT
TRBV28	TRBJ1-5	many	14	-	CASSFGWGNQPQHF	TGTGCCAGCAGTTTTGGTTGGGGCAATCAGCCCCAGCATTTT
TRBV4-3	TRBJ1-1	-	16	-	CASSQEQGRGDTEAFF	TGCGCCAGCAGCCAAGAACAGGGTCGTGGGGACACTGAAGCTTTCTTT
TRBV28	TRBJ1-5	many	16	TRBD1	CASSLPDRGPSQPQHF	TGTGCCAGCAGTTTACCGGACAGGGGGCCAAGTCAGCCCCAGCATTTT
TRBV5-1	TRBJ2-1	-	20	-	CASSLGHGRREPLHYNEQFF	TGCGCCAGCAGCTTGGGTCACGGACGGCGGGAACCACTCCACTACAATGAGCAGTTCTTC
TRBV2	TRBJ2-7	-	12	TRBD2	CASMGTSYEQYF	TGTGCCAGTATGGGGACTAGCTACGAGCAGTACTTC
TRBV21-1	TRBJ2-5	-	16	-	CASSKRGLAGGRTQYF	TGTGCCAGCAGCAAAAGGGGGCTAGCGGGCGGTCGGACCCAGTACTTC
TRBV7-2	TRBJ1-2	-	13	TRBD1	CASSVGQAYGYTF	TGTGCCAGCAGCGTGGGACAGGCTTATGGCTACACCTTC
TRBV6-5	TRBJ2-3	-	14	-	CASGAASSTDTQYF	TGTGCCAGCGGGGCGGCCAGCAGCACAGATACGCAGTATTTT
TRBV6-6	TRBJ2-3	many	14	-	CASSYGVSTDTQYF	TGTGCCAGCAGTTACGGGGTTAGCACAGATACGCAGTATTTT
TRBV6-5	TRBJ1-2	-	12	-	CASRLTSYGYTF	TGTGCCAGCAGGCTGACGAGCTATGGCTACACCTTC
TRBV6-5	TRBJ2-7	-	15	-	CASSQQGLSSYEQYF	TGTGCCAGCAGTCAGCAGGGCCTTAGCTCCTACGAGCAGTACTTC
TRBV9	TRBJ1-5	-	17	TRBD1	CASSFNRGGKGNQPQHF	TGTGCCAGCAGCTTTAACAGGGGGGGTAAGGGCAATCAGCCCCAGCATTTT
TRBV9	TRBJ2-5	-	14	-	CASSPGTGKETQYF	TGTGCCAGCAGCCCGGGGACGGGGAAGGAGACCCAGTACTTC
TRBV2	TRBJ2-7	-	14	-	CASSDGLVSYEQYF	TGTGCCAGCAGTGATGGCTTGGTTTCCTACGAGCAGTACTTC
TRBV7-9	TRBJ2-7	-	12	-	CASSLEAYEQYF	TGTGCCAGCAGCTTAGAGGCCTACGAGCAGTACTTC
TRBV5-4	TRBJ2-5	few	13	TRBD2	CASCRREGETQYF	TGTGCCAGCTGTCGCCGGGAGGGAGAGACCCAGTACTTC
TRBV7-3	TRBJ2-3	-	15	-	CASSSASASTDTQYF	TGTGCCAGCAGCTCGGCTAGCGCAAGCACAGATACGCAGTATTTT
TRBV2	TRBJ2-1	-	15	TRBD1	CASSEEGTGYNEQFF	TGTGCCAGCAGTGAAGAGGGGACAGGGTACAATGAGCAGTTCTTC
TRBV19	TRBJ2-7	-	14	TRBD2	CASRGLAGTYEQYF	TGTGCCAGTAGGGGACTAGCGGGGACTTACGAGCAGTACTTC
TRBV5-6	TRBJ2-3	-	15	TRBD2	CASSRLADSTDTQYF	TGTGCCAGCAGCCGACTAGCAGATAGCACAGATACGCAGTATTTT
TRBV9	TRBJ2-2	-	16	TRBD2	CASSVSGRAGTGELFF	TGTGCCAGCAGCGTTAGCGGGAGGGCCGGCACCGGGGAGCTGTTTTTT
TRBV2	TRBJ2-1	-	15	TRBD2	CASSGTSGIRNEQFF	TGTGCCAGCAGCGGGACTAGCGGGATCCGCAATGAGCAGTTCTTC
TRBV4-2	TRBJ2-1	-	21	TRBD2	CASSQAHGLAGGGFFNNEQFF	TGTGCCAGCAGCCAGGCCCACGGACTAGCGGGAGGAGGTTTCTTTAACAATGAGCAGTTCTTC
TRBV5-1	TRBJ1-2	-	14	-	CASSLIVHNYGYTF	TGCGCCAGCAGCTTGATCGTCCACAACTATGGCTACACCTTC
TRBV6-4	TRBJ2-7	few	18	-	CASSDTKCLREMGYEQYF	TGTGCCAGCAGTGACACAAAATGCCTCCGGGAGATGGGTTACGAGCAGTACTTC
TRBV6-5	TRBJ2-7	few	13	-	CASSYGGLYEQYF	TGTGCCAGCAGTTACGGGGGACTCTACGAGCAGTACTTC
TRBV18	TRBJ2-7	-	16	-	CASSPPVAGIIHEQYF	TGTGCCAGCTCACCACCGGTGGCAGGGATCATCCACGAGCAGTACTTC
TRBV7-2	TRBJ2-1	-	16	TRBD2	CASSLLAGGSYNEQFF	TGTGCCAGCAGCTTATTAGCGGGAGGTTCCTACAATGAGCAGTTCTTC
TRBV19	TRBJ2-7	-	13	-	CASSRTTPDEQYF	TGTGCCAGTAGTCGGACGACCCCCGACGAGCAGTACTTC
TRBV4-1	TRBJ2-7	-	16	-	CASSHPGAAPSYEQYF	TGCGCCAGCAGCCACCCGGGAGCGGCCCCATCCTACGAGCAGTACTTC
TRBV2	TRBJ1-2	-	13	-	CASSERAVYGYTF	TGTGCCAGCAGTGAACGGGCCGTCTATGGCTACACCTTC
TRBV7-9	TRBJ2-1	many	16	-	CASSAWGGVSYNEQFF	TGTGCCAGCAGCGCCTGGGGGGGCGTCTCCTACAATGAGCAGTTCTTC
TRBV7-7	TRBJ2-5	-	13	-	CASSLRVRETQYF	TGTGCCAGCAGCTTAAGGGTCCGGGAGACCCAGTACTTC
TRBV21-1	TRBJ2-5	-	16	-	CASSTRTSGSTKTQYF	TGTGCCAGCAGCACCAGGACTAGCGGGAGTACTAAGACCCAGTACTTC
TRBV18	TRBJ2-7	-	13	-	CASSTGQSYEQYF	TGTGCCAGCTCGACCGGACAGTCCTACGAGCAGTACTTC
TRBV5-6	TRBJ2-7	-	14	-	CASTLGPGIGEQYF	TGTGCCAGCACCCTAGGTCCGGGGATTGGGGAGCAGTACTTC
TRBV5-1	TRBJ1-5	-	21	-	CASSSALNGTRTQDSNQPQHF	TGCGCCAGCAGCTCCGCCTTAAACGGGACGCGGACCCAAGATAGCAATCAGCCCCAGCATTTT
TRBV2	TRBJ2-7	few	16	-	CASSRPFLDGSYEQYF	TGTGCCAGCAGCCGGCCCTTTCTAGACGGTTCCTACGAGCAGTACTTC
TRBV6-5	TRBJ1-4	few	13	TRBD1	CASSNRGREKLFF	TGTGCCAGCAGTAACAGGGGGCGTGAAAAACTGTTTTTT
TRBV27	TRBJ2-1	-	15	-	CASSSLGSGYNEQFF	TGTGCCAGCAGTTCCCTGGGGAGTGGGTACAATGAGCAGTTCTTC
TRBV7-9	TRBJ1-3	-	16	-	CASSLGYTLSGNTIYF	TGTGCCAGCAGCTTAGGATACACCCTCTCTGGAAACACCATATATTTT
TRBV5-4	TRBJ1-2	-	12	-	CASSLPRGGYTF	TGTGCCAGCAGCTTGCCCAGGGGCGGCTACACCTTC
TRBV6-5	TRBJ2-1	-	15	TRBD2	CASSSLAGGHNEQFF	TGTGCCAGCAGCTCACTAGCGGGAGGTCACAATGAGCAGTTCTTC
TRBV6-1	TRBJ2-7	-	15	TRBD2	CASSEAAGTNREQYF	TGTGCCAGCAGTGAAGCAGCCGGGACTAATAGGGAGCAGTACTTC
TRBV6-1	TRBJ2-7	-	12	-	CASSEPGLEQYF	TGTGCCAGCAGTGAGCCAGGGCTCGAGCAGTACTTC
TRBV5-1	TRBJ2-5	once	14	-	CASSLGTYRETQYF	TGCGCCAGCAGCTTGGGGACATATCGAGAGACCCAGTACTTC
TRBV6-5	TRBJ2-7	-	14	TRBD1	CASRNRDRGHEQYF	TGTGCCAGCAGGAACCGGGACAGGGGTCACGAGCAGTACTTC
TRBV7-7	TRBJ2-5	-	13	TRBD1	CASSPTGGETQYF	TGTGCCAGCAGCCCCACAGGGGGGGAGACCCAGTACTTC
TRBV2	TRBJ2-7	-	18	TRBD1	CASSSHRGRTGRGSEQYF	TGTGCCAGCAGTAGCCACAGGGGGCGGACGGGTCGGGGCTCCGAGCAGTACTTC
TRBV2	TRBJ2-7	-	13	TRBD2	CASNRAGTYEQYF	TGTGCCAGCAACCGAGCGGGAACCTACGAGCAGTACTTC
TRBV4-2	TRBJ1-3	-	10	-	CASSQDRVYF	TGTGCCAGCAGCCAAGATCGGGTATATTTT
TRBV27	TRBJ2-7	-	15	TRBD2	CASSPREGRTYEQYF	TGTGCCAGCAGTCCCCGGGAGGGCCGAACCTACGAGCAGTACTTC
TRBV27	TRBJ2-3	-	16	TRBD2	CASSLVGSGRDDTQYF	TGTGCCAGCAGTTTAGTTGGTAGCGGGAGGGACGATACGCAGTATTTT
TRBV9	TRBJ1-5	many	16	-	CASSGRDAPGNQPQHF	TGTGCCAGCAGCGGGAGGGACGCACCGGGCAATCAGCCCCAGCATTTT